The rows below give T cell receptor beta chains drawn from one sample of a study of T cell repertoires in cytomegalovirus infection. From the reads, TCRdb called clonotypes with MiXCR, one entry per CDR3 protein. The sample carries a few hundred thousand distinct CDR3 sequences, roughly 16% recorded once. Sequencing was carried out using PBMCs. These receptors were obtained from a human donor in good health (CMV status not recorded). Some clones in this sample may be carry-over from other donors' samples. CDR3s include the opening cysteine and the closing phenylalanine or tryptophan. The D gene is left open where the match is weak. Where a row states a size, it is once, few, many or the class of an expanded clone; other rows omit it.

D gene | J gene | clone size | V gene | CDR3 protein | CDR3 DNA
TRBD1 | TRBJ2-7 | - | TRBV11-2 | CASSSGTVALRGQYF | TGTGCCAGCAGCTCTGGGACAGTCGCCCTACGAGGGCAGTACTTC
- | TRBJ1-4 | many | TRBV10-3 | CAISESQPTDWLNEKLFF | TGTGCCATCAGTGAGTCTCAGCCCACGGACTGGCTTAATGAAAAACTGTTTTTT
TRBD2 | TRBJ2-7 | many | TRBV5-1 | CASSPRLAAPNEQYF | TGCGCCAGCAGCCCCCGACTAGCGGCCCCGAACGAGCAGTACTTC
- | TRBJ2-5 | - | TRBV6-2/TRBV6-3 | CASSYGGGQETQYF | TGTGCCAGCAGTTACGGGGGCGGCCAAGAGACCCAGTACTTC
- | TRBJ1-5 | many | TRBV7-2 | CASSFHHKDQPQHF | TGTGCCAGCAGCTTTCACCACAAGGACCAGCCCCAGCATTTT
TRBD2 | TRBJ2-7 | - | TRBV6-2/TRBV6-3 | CASSYMGTSAEQYF | TGTGCCAGCAGTTACATGGGAACTAGCGCCGAGCAGTACTTC
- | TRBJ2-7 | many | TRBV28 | CASSFRELQYF | TGTGCCAGCAGTTTCAGGGAGTTACAGTACTTC
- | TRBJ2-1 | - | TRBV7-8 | CASSLEAGAYNEQFF | TGTGCCAGCAGCTTAGAAGCGGGCGCCTACAATGAGCAGTTCTTC
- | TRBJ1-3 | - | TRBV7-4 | CASSWQAGGAGSGNTIYF | TGTGCCAGCAGCTGGCAGGCGGGGGGCGCTGGATCTGGAAACACCATATATTTT
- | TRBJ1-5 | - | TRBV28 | CASSPRGSLGHQPQHF | TGTGCCAGCAGTCCTAGGGGGTCCCTCGGCCATCAGCCCCAGCATTTT
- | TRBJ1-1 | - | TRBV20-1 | CSANRDGTEAFF | TGCAGTGCTAACAGGGATGGGACTGAAGCTTTCTTT
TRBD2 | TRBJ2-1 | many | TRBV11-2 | CASSPTSLAGGNNEQFF | TGTGCCAGCAGCCCTACATCCTTAGCGGGGGGTAATAATGAGCAGTTCTTC
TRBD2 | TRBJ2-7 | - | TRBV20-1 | CSAVPLAGGFGQYF | TGCAGTGCTGTTCCTCTAGCGGGGGGGTTCGGGCAGTACTTC
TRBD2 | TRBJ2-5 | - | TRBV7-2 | CASSLWGGLRQETQYF | TGTGCCAGCAGCTTATGGGGGGGGTTACGCCAAGAGACCCAGTACTTC
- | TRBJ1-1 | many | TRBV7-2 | CASSFSRGVDTEAFF | TGTGCCAGCAGCTTCTCGCGGGGGGTAGACACTGAAGCTTTCTTT
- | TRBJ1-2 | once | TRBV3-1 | CASNSAGGVGYGYTF | TGTGCCAGCAACTCCGCGGGGGGAGTAGGATATGGCTACACCTTC
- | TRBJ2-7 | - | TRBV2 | CASSQPGPIYEQYF | TGTGCCAGCAGTCAACCGGGACCAATCTACGAGCAGTACTTC
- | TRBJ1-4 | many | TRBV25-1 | CASSELWGVDNEKLFF | TGTGCCAGCAGTGAATTGTGGGGGGTGGATAATGAAAAACTGTTTTTT
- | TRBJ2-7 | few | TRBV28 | CASFRHGARGEQYF | TGTGCCAGCTTTCGGCACGGGGCAAGGGGCGAGCAGTACTTC
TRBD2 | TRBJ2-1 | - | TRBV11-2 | CASSIGGWSYNEQFF | TGTGCCAGCAGCATCGGGGGGTGGTCCTACAATGAGCAGTTCTTC
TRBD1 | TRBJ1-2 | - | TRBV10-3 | CAITKTGQGAYGYTF | TGTGCCATCACCAAAACGGGACAGGGGGCCTATGGCTACACCTTC
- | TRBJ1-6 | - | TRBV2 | CASSAGLSGLESPLHF | TGTGCCAGCAGTGCGGGTCTCTCCGGGCTGGAGTCGCCCCTCCACTTT
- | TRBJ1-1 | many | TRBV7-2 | CASSLETAGEAFF | TGTGCCAGCAGCTTAGAGACAGCTGGTGAAGCTTTCTTT
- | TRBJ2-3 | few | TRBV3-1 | CASSPNPLTDTQYF | TGTGCCAGCAGCCCCAACCCCCTCACAGATACGCAGTATTTT
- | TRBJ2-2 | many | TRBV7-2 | CASSLGQGHNTGELFF | TGTGCCAGCAGCTTAGGGCAGGGGCATAACACCGGGGAGCTGTTTTTT
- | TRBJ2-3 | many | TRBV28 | CASSPPTNTDTQYF | TGTGCCAGCAGTCCCCCAACGAACACAGATACGCAGTATTTT
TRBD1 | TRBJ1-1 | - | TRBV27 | CASSARDRDTEAFF | TGTGCCAGCAGTGCAAGGGACAGGGACACTGAAGCTTTCTTT
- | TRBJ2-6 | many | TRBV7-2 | CASSPPGVVGANVLTF | TGTGCCAGCAGCCCGCCAGGGGTTGTGGGGGCCAACGTCCTGACTTTC